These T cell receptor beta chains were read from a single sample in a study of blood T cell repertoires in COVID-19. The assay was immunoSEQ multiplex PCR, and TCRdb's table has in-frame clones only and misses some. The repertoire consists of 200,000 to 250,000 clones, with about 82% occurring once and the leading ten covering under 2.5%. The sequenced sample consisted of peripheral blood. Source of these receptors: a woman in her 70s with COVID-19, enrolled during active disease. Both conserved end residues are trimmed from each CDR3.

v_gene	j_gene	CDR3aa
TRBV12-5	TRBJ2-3	ASGLGQESTDTQY
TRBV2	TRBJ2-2	ASSERNGRAGELF
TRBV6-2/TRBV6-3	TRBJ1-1	ASSLGTEAF
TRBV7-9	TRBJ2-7	ASSPGTSGVRAREQY
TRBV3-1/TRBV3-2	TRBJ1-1	ASSHPAGQAF
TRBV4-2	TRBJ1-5	ASSQEVSGGYQPQH
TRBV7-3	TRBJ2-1	ASSLTGGTSGISYNEQF
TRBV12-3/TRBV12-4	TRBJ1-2	ASRRQGSYGYT
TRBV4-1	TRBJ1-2	ASSQDREGGNYGYT
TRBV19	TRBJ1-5	ASSTDREFQPQH
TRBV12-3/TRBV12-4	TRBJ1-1	ASSVTGNTEAF
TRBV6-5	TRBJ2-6	ASSYSGQIGANVLT
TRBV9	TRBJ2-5	ASSGPGLAGGRGETQY
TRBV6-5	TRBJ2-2	ASSNDRVGELF
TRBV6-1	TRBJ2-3	ASGGRGGRNTDTQY
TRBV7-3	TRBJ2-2	ASSLGRTGGNTGELF
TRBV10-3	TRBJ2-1	AISEGQIAGAYNEQF
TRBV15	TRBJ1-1	ATSREIQGYDTEAF
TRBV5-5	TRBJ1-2	ASSLDAGIDYGYT
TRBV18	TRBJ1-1	ASSPSRGMNTEAF
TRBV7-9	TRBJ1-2	ASSLGTGQGDYGYT
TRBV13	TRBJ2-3	ASSSTLRAPGTQY
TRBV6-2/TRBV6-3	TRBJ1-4	ASSPAGRSNEKLF
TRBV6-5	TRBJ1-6	ASSSLRGLGDSPLH
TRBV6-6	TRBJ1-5	ASSTRGSSNQPQH
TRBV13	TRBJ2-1	ASSSGLAESNEQF
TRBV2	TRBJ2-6	ASSEDGGEANVLT
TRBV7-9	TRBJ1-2	ASSARQGHYGYT
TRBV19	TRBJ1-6	ASSNWGRTYNSPLH
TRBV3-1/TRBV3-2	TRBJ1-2	ASSQDYRAGFVDYGYT
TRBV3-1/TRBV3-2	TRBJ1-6	ASSPRGSYNSPLH
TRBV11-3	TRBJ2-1	ASSLVSEQF
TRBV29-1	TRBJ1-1	SVDRGTEAF
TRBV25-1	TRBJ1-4	ASKSGVNEKLF
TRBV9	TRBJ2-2	ASSTRDRGPLNTGELF
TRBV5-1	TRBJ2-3	ASSSTGYTDTDTQY
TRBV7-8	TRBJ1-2	ASSLGTVGQLHRYGYT
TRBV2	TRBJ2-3	ASSGPGLAGDTQY
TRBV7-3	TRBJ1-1	ASRETGGAGTEAF
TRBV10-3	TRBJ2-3	AISTGTSGGPDTQY
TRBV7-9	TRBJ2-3	ASSLVRGGPTDTQY
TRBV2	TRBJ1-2	ASRSTEANYGYT
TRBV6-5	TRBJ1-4	ASGRSQHEKLF
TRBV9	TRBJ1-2	ASSLQGTGLNYGYT
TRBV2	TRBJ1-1	ASRLLGAGGSEAF
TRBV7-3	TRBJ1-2	ASSPEPLRGYT
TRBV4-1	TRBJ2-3	ASRSTGGLTDTQY
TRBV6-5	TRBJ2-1	ANSYGGGSYEQF
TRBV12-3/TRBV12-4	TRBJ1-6	ASSPWTGPPLH
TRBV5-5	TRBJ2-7	ASSKVTDEQY
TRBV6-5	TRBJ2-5	ATNQETQY
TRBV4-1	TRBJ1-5	ASSQQGDQPQH
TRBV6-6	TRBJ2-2	ASSNYRNTGELF
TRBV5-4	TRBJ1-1	ASSSHMNTEAF
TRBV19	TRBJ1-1	ASSIRGDTEAF
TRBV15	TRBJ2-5	ATSFKQGLTQY
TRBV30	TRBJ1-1	AWSSEGTEAF
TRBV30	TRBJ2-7	AWSLRTSGSSYEQY